This record concerns one T cell receptor (beta chain) sequence. Its antigen remains unknown. V gave up 5 bases and J gave up 5 bases, with 12 bases separating them. CDR1 is MGHRA, CDR2 YSYEKL, per germline. This CDR3 contains 14 residues. It was one heparinised blood draw, averaging about 116 mL, that each donor gave. The sequenced template was cDNA made from the entire isolated RNA. Method: immunoSEQ multiplex PCR; TCRdb's copy keeps in-frame clones and lacks some. The profile covers about 350,000 clones, with 15% to 20% appearing a single time and 0.044% taken by the ten largest. This sample was included in a study of beta chain features in type 1 diabetes. General study points: Junctions at VDJ sites from type 1 diabetes patients had fewer insertions and more deletions.

This chain connects TRBV4-1 to TRBJ2-2, with no clear D. The sequenced material came from naive CD4+ T cells from blood. The sequence derives from a woman between 18 and 29 years old in good health. The DNA for the CDR3 is TGCGCCAGCAGCGGCGGCCGGTCTACCGGGGAGCTGTTTTTT. This translates into CASSGGRSTGELFF.